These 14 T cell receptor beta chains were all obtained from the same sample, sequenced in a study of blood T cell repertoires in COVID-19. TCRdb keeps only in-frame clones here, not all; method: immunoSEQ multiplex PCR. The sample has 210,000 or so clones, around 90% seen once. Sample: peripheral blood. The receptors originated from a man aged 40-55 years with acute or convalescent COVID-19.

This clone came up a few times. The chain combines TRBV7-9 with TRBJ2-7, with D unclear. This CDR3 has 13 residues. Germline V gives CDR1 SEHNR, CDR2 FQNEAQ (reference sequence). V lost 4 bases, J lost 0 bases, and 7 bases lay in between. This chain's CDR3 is CASSSPFSYEQYF. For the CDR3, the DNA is TGTGCCAGCAGCTCTCCTTTCTCCTACGAGCAGTACTTC.

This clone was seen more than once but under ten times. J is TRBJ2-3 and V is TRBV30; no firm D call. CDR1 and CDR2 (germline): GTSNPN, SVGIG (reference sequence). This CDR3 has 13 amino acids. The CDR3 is CAMGRPYTDTQYF. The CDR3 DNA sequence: TGTGCTATGGGCAGGCCATACACAGATACGCAGTATTTT.

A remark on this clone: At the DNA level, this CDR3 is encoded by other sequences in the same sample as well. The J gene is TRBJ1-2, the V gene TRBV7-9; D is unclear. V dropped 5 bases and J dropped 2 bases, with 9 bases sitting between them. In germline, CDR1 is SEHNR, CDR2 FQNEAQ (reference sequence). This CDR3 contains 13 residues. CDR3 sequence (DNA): TGTGCCAGCAGCGATAGAACGAACTATGGCTACACCTTC. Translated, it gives CASSDRTNYGYTF.

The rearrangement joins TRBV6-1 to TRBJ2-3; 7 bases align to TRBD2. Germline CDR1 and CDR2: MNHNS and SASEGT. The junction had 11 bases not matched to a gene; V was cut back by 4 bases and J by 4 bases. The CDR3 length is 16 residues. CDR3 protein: CASSADRGGAPDTQYF. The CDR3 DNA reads TGTGCCAGCAGTGCTGACCGGGGAGGGGCCCCAGATACGCAGTATTTT.

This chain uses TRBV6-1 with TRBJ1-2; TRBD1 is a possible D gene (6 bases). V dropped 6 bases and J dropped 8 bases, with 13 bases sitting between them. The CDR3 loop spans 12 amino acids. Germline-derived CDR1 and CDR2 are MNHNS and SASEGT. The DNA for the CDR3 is TGTGCCAGCAGACCAACAGGGATAGGCTACACCTTC. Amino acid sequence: CASRPTGIGYTF.

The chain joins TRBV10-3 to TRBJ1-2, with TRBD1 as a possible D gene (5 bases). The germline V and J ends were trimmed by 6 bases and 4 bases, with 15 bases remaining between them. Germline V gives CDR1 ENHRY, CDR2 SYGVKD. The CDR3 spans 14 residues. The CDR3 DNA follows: TGTGCCATCAGCGACGGGACTCTGGCCTATGGCTACACCTTC. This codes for CAISDGTLAYGYTF.

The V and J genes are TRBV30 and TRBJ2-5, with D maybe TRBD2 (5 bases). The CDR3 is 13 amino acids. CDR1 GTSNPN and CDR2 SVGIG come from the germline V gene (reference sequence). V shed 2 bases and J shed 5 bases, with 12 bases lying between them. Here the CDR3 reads CAWSLSTGETQYF. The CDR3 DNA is TGTGCCTGGAGTCTTTCTACGGGGGAGACCCAGTACTTC.

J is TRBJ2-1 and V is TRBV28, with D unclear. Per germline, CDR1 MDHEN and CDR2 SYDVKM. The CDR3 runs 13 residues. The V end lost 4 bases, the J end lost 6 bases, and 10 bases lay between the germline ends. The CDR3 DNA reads TGTGCCAGCAGTTCCCCCCACTCCAATGAGCAGTTCTTC. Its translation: CASSSPHSNEQFF.

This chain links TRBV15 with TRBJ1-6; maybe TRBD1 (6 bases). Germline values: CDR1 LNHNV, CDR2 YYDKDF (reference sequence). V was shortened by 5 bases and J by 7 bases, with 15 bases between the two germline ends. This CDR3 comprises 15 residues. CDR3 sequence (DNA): TGTGCCACCAGCGGGGACACAGGGCACAATTCACCCCTCCACTTT. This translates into CATSGDTGHNSPLHF. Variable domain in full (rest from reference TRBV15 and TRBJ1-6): DAMVIQNPRYQVTQFGKPVTLSCSQTLNHNVMYWYQQKSSQAPKLLFHYYDKDFNNEADTPDNFQSRRPNTSFCFLDIRSPGLGDTAMYLCATSGDTGHNSPLHFGNGTRLTVT.

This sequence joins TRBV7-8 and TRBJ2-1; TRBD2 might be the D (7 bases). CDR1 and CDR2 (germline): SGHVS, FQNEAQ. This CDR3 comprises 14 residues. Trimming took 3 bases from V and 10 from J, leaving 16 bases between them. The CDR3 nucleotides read TGTGCCAGCAGCTTTACACGGGGGGCGAGGGAGCAGTTCTTC. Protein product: CASSFTRGAREQFF.

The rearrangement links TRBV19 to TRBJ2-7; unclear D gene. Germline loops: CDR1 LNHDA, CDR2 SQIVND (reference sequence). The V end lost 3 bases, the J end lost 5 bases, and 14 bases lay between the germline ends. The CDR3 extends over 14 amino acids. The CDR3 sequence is CASSMGAWADEQYF. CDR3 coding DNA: TGTGCCAGTAGTATGGGCGCCTGGGCAGACGAGCAGTACTTC.

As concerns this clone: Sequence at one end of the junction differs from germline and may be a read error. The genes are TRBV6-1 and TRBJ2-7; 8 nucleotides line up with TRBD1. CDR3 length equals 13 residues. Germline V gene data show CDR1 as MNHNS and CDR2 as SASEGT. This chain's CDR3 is CASREGTGREQYF. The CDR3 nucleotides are TGTGCCAGCAGGGAAGGGACAGGTCGCGAGCAGTACTTC.

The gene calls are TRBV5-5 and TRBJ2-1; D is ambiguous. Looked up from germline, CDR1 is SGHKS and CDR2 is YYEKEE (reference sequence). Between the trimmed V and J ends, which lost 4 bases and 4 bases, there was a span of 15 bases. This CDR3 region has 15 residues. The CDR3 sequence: CASSQSEIPYNEQFF. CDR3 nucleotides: TGTGCCAGCAGCCAATCGGAGATCCCGTACAATGAGCAGTTCTTC. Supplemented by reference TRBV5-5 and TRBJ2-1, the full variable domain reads DAGVTQSPTHLIKTRGQQVTLRCSPISGHKSVSWYQQVLGQGPQFIFQYYEKEERGRGNFPDRFSARQFPNYSSELNVNALLLGDSALYLCASSQSEIPYNEQFFGPGTRLTVL.

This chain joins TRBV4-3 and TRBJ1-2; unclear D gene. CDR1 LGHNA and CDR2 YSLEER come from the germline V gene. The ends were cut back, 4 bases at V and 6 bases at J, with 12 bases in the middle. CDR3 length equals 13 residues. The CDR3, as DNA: TGCGCCAGCAGCCTCTCGGGAACCGATGGCTACACCTTC. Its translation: CASSLSGTDGYTF.